Sequencing of this T cell receptor (beta chain) was carried out in a study of blood T cell repertoires in COVID-19. On the study more broadly: The origin of the acute and convalescent COVID-19 samples was the United States, Italy and Spain. In each case, the material was cDNA or gDNA derived from T cells, B-cell-depleted T cells, or PBMCs.

TCRdb's table, derived via immunoSEQ multiplex PCR, lists solely in-frame clones and lacks some. The sample comprises some 250,000 clones, 85% to 90% of which are singletons, and about 5% rests with the top ten. Seattle enrolled patients during active infection and tracked them longitudinally. This CDR3 is built from 13 residues. Germline trimming cut 4 bases from V and 8 bases from J; bases unmatched to any gene: 5. CDR1 MNHNY and CDR2 SVGAGI come from the germline V gene (reference sequence). This receptor was obtained from a woman in her sixties or seventies with COVID-19, enrolled during active disease. V usage is TRBV6-6 and J usage is TRBJ1-2; 9 nucleotides agree with TRBD1. Material for sequencing was peripheral blood. This CDR3 reads CASSLTGGDGYTF. CDR3 coding DNA: TGTGCCAGCAGTTTAACAGGGGGCGACGGCTACACCTTC.